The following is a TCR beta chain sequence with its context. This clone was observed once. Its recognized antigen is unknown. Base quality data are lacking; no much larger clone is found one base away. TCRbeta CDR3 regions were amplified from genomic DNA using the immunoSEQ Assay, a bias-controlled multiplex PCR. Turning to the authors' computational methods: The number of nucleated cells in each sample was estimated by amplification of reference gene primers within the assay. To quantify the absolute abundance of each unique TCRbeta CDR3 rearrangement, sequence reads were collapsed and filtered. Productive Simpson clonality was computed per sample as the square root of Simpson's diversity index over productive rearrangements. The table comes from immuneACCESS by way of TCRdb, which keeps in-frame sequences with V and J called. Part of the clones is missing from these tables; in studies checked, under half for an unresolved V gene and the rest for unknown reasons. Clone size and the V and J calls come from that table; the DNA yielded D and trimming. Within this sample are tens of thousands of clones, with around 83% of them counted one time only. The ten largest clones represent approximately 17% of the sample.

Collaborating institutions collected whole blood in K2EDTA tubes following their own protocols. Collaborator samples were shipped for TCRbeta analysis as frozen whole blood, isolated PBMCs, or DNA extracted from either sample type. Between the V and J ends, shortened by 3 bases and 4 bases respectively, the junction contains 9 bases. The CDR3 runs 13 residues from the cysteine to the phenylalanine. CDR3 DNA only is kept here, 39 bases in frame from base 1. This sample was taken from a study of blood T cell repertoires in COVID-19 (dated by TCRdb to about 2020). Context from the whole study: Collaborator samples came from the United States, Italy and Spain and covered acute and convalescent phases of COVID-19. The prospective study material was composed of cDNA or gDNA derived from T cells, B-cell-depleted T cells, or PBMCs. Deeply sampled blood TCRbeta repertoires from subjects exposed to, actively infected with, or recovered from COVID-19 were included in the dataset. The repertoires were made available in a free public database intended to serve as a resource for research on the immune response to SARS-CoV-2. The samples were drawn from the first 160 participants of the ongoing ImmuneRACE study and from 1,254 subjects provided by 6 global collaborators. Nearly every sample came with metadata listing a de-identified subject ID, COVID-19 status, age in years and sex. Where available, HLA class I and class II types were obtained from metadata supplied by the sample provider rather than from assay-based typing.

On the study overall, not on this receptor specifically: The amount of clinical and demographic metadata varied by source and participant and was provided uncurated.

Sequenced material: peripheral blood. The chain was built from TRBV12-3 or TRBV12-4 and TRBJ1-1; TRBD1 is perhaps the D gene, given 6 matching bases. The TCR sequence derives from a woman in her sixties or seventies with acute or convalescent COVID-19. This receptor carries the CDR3 CASSFQGGTEAFF. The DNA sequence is TGTGCCAGCAGTTTTCAAGGGGGCACTGAAGCTTTCTTT.